The 4 T cell receptor beta chains below come from one sample, sequenced in a study of blood T cell repertoires in COVID-19. Generated by immunoSEQ multiplex PCR, the TCRdb table keeps only in-frame clones and is missing some. The sample contains 400,000 to 450,000 clones, around nine tenths of which appear only once. Sequencing used peripheral blood. These receptor sequences come from a man aged 18 to 29 with COVID-19, enrolled during active disease.

The chain couples TRBV2 to TRBJ2-5; D call uncertain. The germline CDR1 and CDR2 sequences are SNHLY and FYNNEI. The CDR3 is 15 amino acids. The V gene lost 5 bases and the J gene lost 4 bases, with 17 bases spanning the gap. The CDR3 spells CASSLTSHPGETQYF. CDR3 nucleotides: TGTGCCAGCAGTCTAACTTCTCATCCCGGAGAGACCCAGTACTTC. The full variable domain, its missing parts supplied by reference TRBV2 and TRBJ2-5, is EPEVTQTPSHQVTQMGQEVILRCVPISNHLYFYWYRQILGQKVEFLVSFYNNEISEKSEIFDDQFSVERPDGSNFTLKIRSTKLEDSAMYFCASSLTSHPGETQYFGPGTRLLVL.

The genes are TRBV6-2 or TRBV6-3 and TRBJ1-1, with TRBD1 matching over 7 bases. Trimming at V came to 2 bases and at J to 0 bases, leaving 3 bases not matched to a gene. Per the germline V gene, CDR1 is MNHEY and CDR2 is SVGEGT. The CDR3 is made up of 15 amino acids. The CDR3 region has the DNA TGTGCCAGCAGTTACAGGACAGGAATGAACACTGAAGCTTTCTTT. Translation: CASSYRTGMNTEAFF.

The chain recombines TRBV6-5 with TRBJ1-5; 7 positions agree with TRBD1. There are 14 residues in the CDR3. From germline, CDR1 is MNHEY and CDR2 SVGAGI. V shed 6 bases and J 5 bases; nucleotides not matched to a gene: 7. CDR3 in amino acids: CASRYRGTDQPQHF. CDR3 coding DNA: TGTGCCAGCAGGTACCGGGGGACAGATCAGCCCCAGCATTTT.

The genes are TRBV6-5 and TRBJ2-1; 7 bases map to TRBD1. This CDR3 contains 14 residues. V dropped 4 bases and J dropped 9; count of bases not matched to a gene: 9. The germline gives CDR1 MNHEY, CDR2 SVGAGI. The CDR3 loop reads CASSWVDRAGEQFF. CDR3 DNA sequence: TGTGCCAGCAGTTGGGTTGACAGGGCAGGTGAGCAGTTCTTC.